This entry describes one T cell receptor beta chain. The sample is drawn from a study of T cell repertoires in cytomegalovirus infection. The CDR3 length is 16 residues. Trimming cost V 1 base and J 0 bases; bases outside gene matches: 2. TCRdb re-analysed the reads in MiXCR, keeping a single row per CDR3 protein. The data show under 850,000 distinct CDR3 sequences, less than 40% seen once. This rearrangement joins TRBV12-3 or TRBV12-4 to TRBJ2-2, with 7 bases lining up with TRBD2. The sample taken for sequencing was PBMCs. The sequence was obtained from a human donor in good health (CMV status not recorded). Some clones in this sample may be carry-over from other donors' samples. The CDR3 reads CASSLGTSTNTGELFF. The CDR3 DNA follows: TGTGCCAGCAGTTTAGGGACTAGTACGAACACCGGGGAGCTGTTTTTT.